This T cell receptor beta chain was sequenced for a study of regulatory T cells in long-lasting Graves disease. Investigators prepared the TCR beta libraries by applying iRepertoire HTBI primers and Arm-PCR of CDR3 regions. TCRdb itself ran the multiplex PCR reads through MiXCR, one entry per CDR3 protein. The sample has about 330,000 distinct CDR3 sequences, roughly 15% seen once; the top ten hold 20% to 25%. The CDR3 spans 13 residues. Per germline, CDR1 DFQATT and CDR2 SNEGSKA (reference sequence). V lost 5 bases and J 0 bases, leaving 11 bases between the germline ends. General study results and limits: Persistent Graves' patients possessed reduced TCR diversity relative to recently diagnosed ones.

As to time point: newly diagnosed GD, antithyroid drugs for less than 3 months. Construction of the TCR library relied on RNA isolated from PBMCs. This clonotype was observed a few times. Its target is not known. This same sample was also part of a study on T cells in Graves' hyperthyroidism and ophthalmopathy. This second study says: Stable hyperthyroidism: no ophthalmopathy progression over 18 months of follow-up. The blood repertoire included most of the expanded thyroid clonotypes above 0.001.

This TCR derives from a woman aged 18-30 years with Graves disease. V gene TRBV20-1 combines with J gene TRBJ2-7, with D perhaps TRBD1 (6 bases). The sequencing used peripheral blood mononuclear cells (PBMCs), collected at new diagnosis, from a patient treated with antithyroid drugs. CDR3 sequence: CSAAPGHSYEQYF. As DNA, the CDR3 is TGCAGTGCTGCCCCGGGACACTCCTACGAGCAGTACTTC.